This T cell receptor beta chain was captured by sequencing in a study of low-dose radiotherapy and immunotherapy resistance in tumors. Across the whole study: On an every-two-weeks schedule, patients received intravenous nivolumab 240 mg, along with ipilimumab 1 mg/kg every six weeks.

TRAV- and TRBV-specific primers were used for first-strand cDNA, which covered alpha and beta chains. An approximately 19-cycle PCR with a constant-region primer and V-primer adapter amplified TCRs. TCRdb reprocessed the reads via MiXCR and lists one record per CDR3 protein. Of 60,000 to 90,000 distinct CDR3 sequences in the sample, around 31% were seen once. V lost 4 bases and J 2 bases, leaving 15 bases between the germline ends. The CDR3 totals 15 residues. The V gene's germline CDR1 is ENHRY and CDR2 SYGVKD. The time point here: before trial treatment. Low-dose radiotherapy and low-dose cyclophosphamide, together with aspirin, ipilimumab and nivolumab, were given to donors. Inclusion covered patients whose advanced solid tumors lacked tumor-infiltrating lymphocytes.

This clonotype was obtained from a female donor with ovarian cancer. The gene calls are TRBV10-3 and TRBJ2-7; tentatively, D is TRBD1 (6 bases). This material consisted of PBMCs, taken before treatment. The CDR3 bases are TGTGCCATCAGTGGAAGGCAGGGGACGACCTACGAGCAGTACTTC. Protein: CAISGRQGTTYEQYF.